The clone carrying this T cell receptor (beta chain) was picked up many times. TCRdb fed the PCR reads into MiXCR, producing one record per CDR3 protein. The sample yields about half a million distinct CDR3 sequences, about a fifth seen once. These data belong to a study of molecular identifiers for immune sequencing clone quantification. Per the germline V gene, CDR1 is MNHNS and CDR2 is SASEGT. The CDR3 runs to 14 residues. Trimming removed 3 bases from V and 4 bases from J, with 13 bases in between. The sample was naive CD8+ T cells from blood, with Jurkat cell RNA spiked in. The subset is: FACS-sorted CD8+CD4-CCR7+CD45RA+ naive T cells. This sequence originates from a human donor in good health. Some libraries in this study had Jurkat cell RNA spiked in. The chain combines TRBV6-1 with TRBJ2-7, with D hard to call. In nucleotides, the CDR3 is TGTGCCAGCAGTGAGTACGGCCCCACATACGAGCAGTACTTC. Translating it yields CASSEYGPTYEQYF.